What follows is one T cell receptor beta chain and its context. The CDR3 has 15 residues. Germline V gene data show CDR1 as SGDLS and CDR2 as YYNGEE. V dropped 0 bases and J dropped 2 bases, with 9 bases sitting between them. This entry belongs to a study of glioma-infiltrating T cells. Amplification of TCR alpha and beta CDR3 regions from RNA used iRepertoire nested multiplex PCR. TCRdb re-called the multiplex PCR reads with MiXCR, one entry per CDR3 protein. The table shows fewer than 250,000 distinct CDR3 sequences, with approximately 30% occurring only once. The sequenced material came from glioma tissue, nonneoplastic brain tissue, or PBMCs (not recorded which). V is TRBV9 and J is TRBJ2-1; D might be TRBD1 (6 bases). The origin of this receptor is a human donor with low-grade glioma or glioblastoma, undergoing nonglioma brain surgery, or in good health (not recorded which). CDR3 sequence: CASSVGGGAYNEQFF. Here the CDR3 DNA reads TGTGCCAGCAGCGTAGGTGGGGGCGCCTACAATGAGCAGTTCTTC.